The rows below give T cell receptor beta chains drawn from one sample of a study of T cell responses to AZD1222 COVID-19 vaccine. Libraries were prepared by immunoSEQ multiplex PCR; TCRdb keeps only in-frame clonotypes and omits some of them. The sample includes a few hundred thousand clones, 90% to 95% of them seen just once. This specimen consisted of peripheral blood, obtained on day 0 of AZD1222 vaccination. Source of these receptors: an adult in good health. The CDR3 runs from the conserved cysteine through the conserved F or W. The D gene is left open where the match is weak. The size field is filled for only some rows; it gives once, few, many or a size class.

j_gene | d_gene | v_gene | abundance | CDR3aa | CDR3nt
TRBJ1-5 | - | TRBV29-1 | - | CSVSESGNQPQHF | TGCAGCGTCTCGGAATCGGGCAATCAGCCCCAGCATTTT
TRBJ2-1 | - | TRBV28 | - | CASSSYNEQFF | TGTGCCAGCAGTTCCTACAATGAGCAGTTCTTC
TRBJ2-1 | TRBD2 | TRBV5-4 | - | CASSPTSGRAQEQFF | TGTGCCAGCAGCCCTACTAGCGGGAGGGCTCAGGAGCAGTTCTTC
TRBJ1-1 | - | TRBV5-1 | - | CASSPLGVTEAFF | TGCGCCAGCAGCCCGTTGGGGGTCACTGAAGCTTTCTTT
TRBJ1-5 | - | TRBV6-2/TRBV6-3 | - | CASTPNHSNQPQHF | TGTGCCAGCACCCCAAACCATAGCAATCAGCCCCAGCATTTT
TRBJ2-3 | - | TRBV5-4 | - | CASSPQLGGISTDTQYF | TGTGCCAGCAGCCCTCAGTTAGGGGGGATTAGCACAGATACGCAGTATTTT
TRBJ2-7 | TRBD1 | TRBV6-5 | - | CASIGTGNEQYF | TGTGCCAGCATCGGGACAGGGAACGAGCAGTACTTC
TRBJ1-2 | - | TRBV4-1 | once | CASSQNSLVQGRNSNYGYTF | TGCGCCAGCAGCCAAAACTCTCTGGTGCAGGGGAGGAATTCTAACTATGGCTACACCTTC
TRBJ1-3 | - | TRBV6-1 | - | CASSTPRGSGNTIYF | TGTGCCAGCAGTACCCCCCGGGGGAGCGGAAACACCATATATTTT
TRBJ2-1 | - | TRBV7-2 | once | CASSSYPGTYNEQFF | TGTGCCAGCAGCTCTTATCCGGGGACCTACAATGAGCAGTTCTTC
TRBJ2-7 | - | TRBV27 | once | CASSLTDKYEQYF | TGTGCCAGCAGTCTGACGGACAAATACGAGCAGTACTTC
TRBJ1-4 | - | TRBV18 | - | CASSPGTGEKLFF | TGTGCCAGCTCACCGGGTACAGGTGAAAAACTGTTTTTT
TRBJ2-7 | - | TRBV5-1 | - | CASSLSTTLRNGVPYEQYF | TGCGCCAGCAGCTTGTCCACAACTCTACGAAATGGAGTACCCTACGAGCAGTACTTC
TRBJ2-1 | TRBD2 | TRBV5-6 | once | CASSGASGSSYNEQFF | TGTGCCAGCAGCGGAGCTAGCGGGAGCTCCTACAATGAGCAGTTCTTC
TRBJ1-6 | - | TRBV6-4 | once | CASSDHPRLWRNSPLHF | TGTGCCAGCAGTGACCACCCTCGCCTGTGGCGGAATTCACCCCTCCACTTT
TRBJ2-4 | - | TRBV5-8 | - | CASSLGKGPLAKNIQYF | TGTGCCAGCAGCTTGGGGAAGGGGCCGCTAGCCAAAAACATTCAGTACTTC
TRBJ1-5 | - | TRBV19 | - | CASSIGPRDGNQPQHF | TGTGCCAGTAGTATCGGACCCCGCGATGGCAATCAGCCCCAGCATTTT
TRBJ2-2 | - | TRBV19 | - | CASSRGGTGELFF | TGTGCCAGTAGTAGGGGCGGCACCGGGGAGCTGTTTTTT
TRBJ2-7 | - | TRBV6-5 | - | CASSYGAEGLFEQYF | TGTGCCAGCAGTTACGGAGCCGAGGGGCTGTTTGAGCAGTACTTC
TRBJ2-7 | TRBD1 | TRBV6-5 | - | CASSYSKGARAYEQYF | TGTGCCAGCAGTTACTCGAAGGGGGCGAGGGCCTACGAGCAGTACTTC
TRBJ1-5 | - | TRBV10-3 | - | CAISESGGPQPQHF | TGTGCCATCAGTGAGTCGGGAGGCCCTCAGCCCCAGCATTTT
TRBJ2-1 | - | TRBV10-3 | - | CAIRGNLVLSPHEQFF | TGTGCCATCAGGGGGAATCTAGTTCTCTCCCCCCATGAGCAGTTCTTC
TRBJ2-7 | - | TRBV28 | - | CASSRGTLLGNPINSYEQYF | TGTGCCAGCAGCCGGGGGACACTTCTTGGAAACCCTATTAACTCCTACGAGCAGTACTTC
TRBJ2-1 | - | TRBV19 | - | CASSLGGEQFF | TGTGCCAGTAGTCTCGGGGGCGAGCAGTTCTTC
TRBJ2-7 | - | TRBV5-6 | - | CASSFRTDFYEQYF | TGTGCCAGCAGCTTTCGGACAGACTTTTACGAGCAGTACTTC
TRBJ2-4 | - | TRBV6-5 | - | CASRGTPGNIQYF | TGTGCCAGCAGGGGGACGCCGGGAAACATTCAGTACTTC
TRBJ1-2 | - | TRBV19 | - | CASTRMENYGYTF | TGTGCCAGTACACGGATGGAGAACTATGGCTACACCTTC
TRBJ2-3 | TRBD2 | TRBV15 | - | CATSRGPLAGVGGTDTQYF | TGTGCCACCAGCAGAGGACCTCTAGCGGGGGTAGGTGGCACAGATACGCAGTATTTT
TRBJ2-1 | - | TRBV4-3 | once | CASSQDSGHNEQFF | TGCGCCAGCAGCCAAGATTCGGGCCACAATGAGCAGTTCTTC
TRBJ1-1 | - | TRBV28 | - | CASSPGPWISRTEAFF | TGTGCCAGCAGTCCCGGGCCTTGGATCTCGAGAACTGAAGCTTTCTTT
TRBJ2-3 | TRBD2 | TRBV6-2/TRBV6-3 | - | CASSYSPLSSGGFTDTQYF | TGTGCCAGCAGTTACTCCCCCTTGTCCAGCGGGGGTTTCACAGATACGCAGTATTTT
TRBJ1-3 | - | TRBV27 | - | CASSLSPGKGFAGSGNTIYF | TGTGCCAGCAGTTTAAGTCCAGGGAAGGGTTTCGCGGGATCTGGAAACACCATATATTTT
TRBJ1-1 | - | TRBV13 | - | CASSQMDSLNTEAFF | TGTGCCAGCAGCCAGATGGACAGTTTGAACACTGAAGCTTTCTTT
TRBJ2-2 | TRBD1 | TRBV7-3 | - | CASSPGQGRTGELFF | TGTGCCAGCAGCCCGGGACAGGGGAGAACCGGGGAGCTGTTTTTT
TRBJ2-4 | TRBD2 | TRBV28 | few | CASSSAGSGGNIQYF | TGTGCCAGCAGTTCCGCGGGCTCGGGGGGAAACATTCAGTACTTC
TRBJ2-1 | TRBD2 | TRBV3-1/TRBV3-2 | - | CASSQEGEGSYNEQFF | TGTGCCAGCAGCCAAGAAGGGGAGGGCTCCTACAATGAGCAGTTCTTC
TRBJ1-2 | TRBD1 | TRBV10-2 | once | CASTQTGPYGYTF | TGCGCCAGCACTCAGACAGGGCCCTATGGCTACACCTTC
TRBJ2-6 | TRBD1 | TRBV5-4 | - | CATFLGQGPSRGANVLTF | TGTGCCACCTTTCTGGGACAGGGACCCTCACGGGGGGCCAACGTCCTGACTTTC
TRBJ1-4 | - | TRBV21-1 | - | CASSKDNRDTGKLFF | TGTGCCAGCAGCAAAGATAACAGGGACACAGGAAAGCTGTTTTTT
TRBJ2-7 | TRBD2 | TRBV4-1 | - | CASSQVGWGSGRSYEQYF | TGCGCCAGCAGCCAAGTGGGGTGGGGCAGCGGGAGGTCCTACGAGCAGTACTTC
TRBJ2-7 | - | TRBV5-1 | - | CASSPAVGYAYEQYF | TGCGCCAGCAGTCCGGCCGTAGGATATGCCTACGAGCAGTACTTC
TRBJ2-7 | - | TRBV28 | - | CASSRRGSAYSYEQYF | TGTGCCAGCAGCCGCCGCGGTAGCGCCTACTCCTACGAGCAGTACTTC
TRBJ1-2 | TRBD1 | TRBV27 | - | CASSVLQGATRGYTF | TGTGCCAGCAGTGTACTACAGGGGGCGACGCGGGGCTACACCTTC
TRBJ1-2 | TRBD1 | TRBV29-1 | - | CSGGQGTAGGGYTF | TGCAGCGGGGGACAGGGAACGGCCGGGGGTGGCTACACCTTC
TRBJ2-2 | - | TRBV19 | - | CASSYLGTGELFF | TGTGCCAGTAGTTATTTGGGTACCGGGGAGCTGTTTTTT
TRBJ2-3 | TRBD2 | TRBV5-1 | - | CASSLDNRLAGVGTDTQYF | TGCGCCAGCAGCTTGGACAATCGACTAGCGGGAGTCGGAACAGATACGCAGTATTTT
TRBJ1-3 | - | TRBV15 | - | CATSRSTPGAGDTIYF | TGTGCCACCAGCAGATCGACCCCGGGGGCTGGGGACACCATATATTTT
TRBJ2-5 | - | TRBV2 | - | CASNEGRGTQYF | TGTGCCAGCAACGAGGGTAGGGGGACCCAGTACTTC
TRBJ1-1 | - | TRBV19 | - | CASSIGGTRSSEAFF | TGTGCCAGTAGTATAGGAGGTACAAGGTCTTCTGAAGCTTTCTTT
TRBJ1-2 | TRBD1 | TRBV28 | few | CASSSMTGAYGYTF | TGTGCCAGCAGTTCGATGACAGGGGCCTATGGCTACACCTTC
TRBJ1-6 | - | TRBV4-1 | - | CASSQELTGISPLHF | TGCGCCAGCAGCCAAGAGCTTACAGGGATTTCACCCCTCCACTTT
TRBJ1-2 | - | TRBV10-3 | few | CAISGTGAYGYTF | TGTGCCATCAGTGGGACGGGGGCCTATGGCTACACCTTC
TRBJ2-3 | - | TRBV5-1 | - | CASSRQGPTGRGTDTQYF | TGCGCCAGCAGCCGACAAGGCCCCACTGGGCGGGGCACAGATACGCAGTATTTT
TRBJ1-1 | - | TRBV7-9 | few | CASSSSLVNTEAFF | TGTGCCAGCAGCTCGAGTCTGGTGAACACTGAAGCTTTCTTT
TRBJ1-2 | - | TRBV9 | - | CASSVALGANYGYTF | TGTGCCAGCAGCGTAGCTCTCGGGGCTAACTATGGCTACACCTTC